One and the same sample provided the 28 T cell receptor beta chains below, sequenced in a study of cytomegalovirus exposure and HLA in healthy donors. The PCR used 60 Vbeta and 13 Jbeta primers. TCRdb keeps only in-frame clones here, not all; method: immunoSEQ multiplex PCR. The table includes about 140,000 clones, 79% detected once. The sample comprised PBMCs. Receptor source: a man aged 18 to 30 in good health and CMV-seronegative.

The rearrangement uses TRBV6-1 and TRBJ1-1, with D perhaps matching TRBD1 (5 bases). Germline V CDR1 and CDR2: MNHNS, SASEGT. The V and J ends lost 2 bases and 0 bases respectively, with 16 bases between them. This CDR3 has 17 residues. CDR3 sequence reads: CASSEWGWLEMNTEAFF. CDR3 DNA sequence: TGTGCCAGCAGTGAATGGGGCTGGTTGGAGATGAACACTGAAGCTTTCTTT.

This CDR3 reads CASSSRTGWDGYTF. CDR3 in DNA: TGTGCCAGCAGCTCACGGACAGGGTGGGATGGCTACACCTTC. The genes are TRBV7-2 and TRBJ1-2; TRBD1 matches 8 bases. J was trimmed by 6 bases and V by 4 bases; bases with no gene match: 7. This CDR3 is built from 14 residues. CDR1 and CDR2 (germline): SGHTA, FQGNSA.

The rearrangement links TRBV4-3 to TRBJ1-1, with a tentative D call TRBD1 (5 bases). The CDR3 runs 17 residues. V shed 0 bases and J shed 5 bases, with 19 bases lying between them. CDR1 is LGHNA and CDR2 is YSLEER in the germline V gene. This CDR3 is CASSQEISGITRTEAFF. The CDR3 nucleotides are TGCGCCAGCAGCCAAGAAATTTCAGGGATTACGAGGACTGAAGCTTTCTTT.

This clone was seen a few times. The rearrangement uses TRBV19 and TRBJ2-7, with D tentatively TRBD2 (6 bases). From germline, CDR1 is LNHDA and CDR2 SQIVND (reference sequence). V lost 6 bases to trimming and J lost 6 bases, with 9 bases between them. The CDR3 covers 11 residues. CDR3 coding DNA: TGTGCCAGTAGCCCCGGGGGCGAGCAGTACTTC. It is translated as CASSPGGEQYF.

The rearrangement uses TRBV6-5 and TRBJ1-4, with TRBD1 matching 9 bases. The CDR3 is made up of 13 amino acids. Unmatched junction bases numbered 5, after V lost 8 bases and J lost 7 bases. Germline V gene sequence: CDR1 MNHEY, CDR2 SVGAGI. The CDR3 region is CASGDRAPEKLFF. The CDR3 nucleotides are TGTGCCAGCGGGGACAGGGCCCCTGAAAAACTGTTTTTT.

This clone was recorded a few times. The gene calls are TRBV1 and TRBJ2-1; the table's TRBD2 call for D was not verified on the DNA. TRBV1 is a recognized pseudogene. CDR3 length: 17 amino acids. The CDR3 region has the DNA TGCACCAGCAGCCAAGAAGGAGGGCTACAACGAAACAATGAGCAGTTCTTC. It codes for CTSSQEGGLQRNNEQFF.

This CDR3 reads CASSLATAQSSGNTIYF. In DNA form, the CDR3 reads TGCGCCAGCAGCTTGGCGACAGCCCAAAGCTCTGGAAACACCATATATTTT. This chain links TRBV5-1 with TRBJ1-3; D might be TRBD1 (5 bases). Germline values: CDR1 SGHRS, CDR2 YFSETQ. The V and J ends lost 0 bases and 0 bases respectively, with 13 bases between them. The CDR3 length is 17 residues.

The V call is TRBV9, the J call TRBJ1-1; D uncertain. Per the germline V gene, CDR1 is SGDLS and CDR2 is YYNGEE. The CDR3 runs to 15 residues. Trimming took off 0 bases at V and 1 base at J, with 10 bases between the two ends. The chain's CDR3 is CASSVAQVGNTEAFF. In DNA, the CDR3 is TGTGCCAGCAGCGTAGCTCAGGTGGGGAACACTGAAGCTTTCTTT.

This clone was recorded a few times. V usage is TRBV10-3 and J usage is TRBJ2-2; 11 bases align to TRBD2. The CDR3 extends over 17 amino acids. J lost 8 bases, V lost 6 bases, and 14 bases had no gene match. Per germline, CDR1 ENHRY and CDR2 SYGVKD. The CDR3 protein is CAIRPLAGANPQGELFF. In nucleotides, the CDR3 is TGTGCCATCAGACCACTAGCGGGGGCCAACCCCCAAGGGGAGCTGTTTTTT.

This clone has only a few counts. The rearrangement uses TRBV4-2 and TRBJ1-6, with D unresolved. The V gene lost 4 bases and the J gene lost 7 bases, with 14 bases spanning the gap. Germline V gene lookup returns CDR1 LGHNA and CDR2 YNFKEQ. The CDR3 length is 15 residues. The CDR3 DNA reads as TGTGCCAGCAGCCCAGCGGGCGAACTCAATTCACCCCTCCACTTT. Its translation: CASSPAGELNSPLHF.

The rearrangement uses TRBV12-5 and TRBJ1-4; 8 nucleotides line up with TRBD1. V dropped 5 bases and J dropped 5; count of bases not matched to a gene: 10. Germline values: CDR1 LGHNT, CDR2 FRNRAP. This CDR3 region has 16 residues. The CDR3 loop is CASGPWTGRGNEKLFF. In DNA, the CDR3 is TGTGCTAGTGGTCCTTGGACAGGGAGGGGGAATGAAAAACTGTTTTTT.

This chain links TRBV27 with TRBJ1-2; D might be TRBD1 (5 bases). Germline CDR1 MNHEY, CDR2 SMNVEV (reference sequence). This CDR3 contains 12 residues. Trimming removed 6 bases from V and 8 bases from J, with 13 bases in between. CDR3 nucleotide sequence: TGTGCCAGCAGCCCAAGGGGTGGCGGCTACACCTTC. It yields the protein CASSPRGGGYTF.

This chain connects TRBV7-9 to TRBJ2-7, with TRBD2 as a possible D gene (7 bases). CDR3 length: 17 residues. V was trimmed by 1 base and J by 2 bases, leaving 18 bases between them. Germline values: CDR1 SEHNR, CDR2 FQNEAQ (reference sequence). CDR3 in amino acids: CASSLEAGDTDPYEQYF. CDR3 nucleotides: TGTGCCAGCAGCTTAGAGGCGGGGGACACGGACCCCTACGAGCAGTACTTC.

The chain carries TRBV5-1 and TRBJ2-7, with 11 nucleotides matching TRBD1. The CDR3 contains 16 residues. CDR1 is SGHRS, CDR2 YFSETQ, per germline. V was pared by 4 bases and J by 4 bases, with 10 bases of the junction left unmatched. CDR3 protein: CASSPGQGARGYEQYF. The CDR3 DNA sequence: TGCGCCAGCAGCCCCGGACAGGGGGCCCGTGGGTACGAGCAGTACTTC.

The chain employs TRBV30 and TRBJ1-2; 7 nucleotides line up with TRBD1. Germline CDR1 is GTSNPN and CDR2 is SVGIG (reference sequence). Trimming removed 0 bases from V and 6 bases from J; junction bases left unmatched: 4. The CDR3 has 13 residues. The CDR3 DNA reads TGTGCCTGGAGTGTAAGGGGGCGCAATGGCTACACCTTC. Protein product: CAWSVRGRNGYTF. Variable domain in full (rest from reference TRBV30 and TRBJ1-2): SQTIHQWPATLVQPVGSPLSLECTVEGTSNPNLYWYRQAAGRGLQLLFYSVGIGQISSEVPQNLSASRPQDRQFILSSKKLLLSDSGFYLCAWSVRGRNGYTFGSGTRLTVV.

Remarks on this clone: Other DNA sequences in the sample encode the same CDR3. J is TRBJ1-5 and V is TRBV11-2, with D maybe TRBD1 (5 bases). V was clipped by 1 base and J by 2 bases, with 6 bases between them. The CDR3 is 14 residues long. The germline gives CDR1 SGHAT, CDR2 FQNNGV. The CDR3 loop is CASSLGGGNQPQHF. The CDR3 bases are TGTGCCAGCAGCTTAGGGGGCGGCAATCAGCCCCAGCATTTT.

V and J are TRBV6-6 and TRBJ1-2, with TRBD1 identical over 10 bases. Germline CDR1 reads MNHNY; CDR2 reads SVGAGI (reference sequence). CDR3 length: 13 amino acids. V was clipped by 4 bases and J by 6 bases; unmatched bases: 2. The CDR3, as DNA: TGTGCCAGCAGTTTGACAGGGGGCGATGGCTACACCTTC. Encoded protein: CASSLTGGDGYTF.

The chain has TRBV5-7 and TRBJ2-5, with 7 bases fitting TRBD1. TRBV5-7 is labeled an ORF, and its function is uncertain. The CDR3 runs 15 residues. V lost 6 bases and J lost 1; bases outside the gene matches: 9. CDR3 residues: CASITGQAFQETQYF. The DNA for the CDR3 is TGTGCCAGCATTACCGGACAGGCCTTCCAAGAGACCCAGTACTTC.

This chain connects TRBV6-6 to TRBJ1-2; tentative D call: TRBD1 (5 bases). CDR1 is MNHNY and CDR2 is SVGAGI in the germline V gene (reference sequence). Trimming removed 0 bases at V and 3 bases at J, with 11 bases between. This CDR3 comprises 15 residues. The chain's CDR3 is CASSYSRSRDYGYTF. The CDR3 region has the DNA TGTGCCAGCAGTTACTCGAGATCCAGGGACTATGGCTACACCTTC.

This chain joins TRBV19 and TRBJ1-2; a possible D gene is TRBD1 (5 bases). The CDR3 is 13 amino acids. V was cut by 9 bases and J by 3 bases, with 14 bases left in between. CDR1 is LNHDA and CDR2 is SQIVND in the germline V gene (reference sequence). The CDR3, as DNA: TGTGCCAGCACGGAGGGGTCTCACTATGGCTACACCTTC. This gives the protein CASTEGSHYGYTF.

The chain uses TRBV7-2 and TRBJ1-4; 8 bases map to TRBD1. J was trimmed by 8 bases and V by 4 bases; bases with no gene match: 9. The CDR3 runs to 15 residues. Germline values: CDR1 SGHTA, CDR2 FQGNSA. The CDR3 coding sequence is TGTGCCAGCAGCTCCACAGGGGGATTTGGGGAAAAACTGTTTTTT. Its translation: CASSSTGGFGEKLFF.

This sequence joins TRBV4-3 and TRBJ1-6; no definite D call. Trimming shortened V by 4 bases and J by 0 bases, and 10 bases separated the two germline ends. The CDR3 totals 16 residues. CDR1 and CDR2 from the germline V gene are LGHNA and YSLEER. CDR3 amino acids: CASSLQESSYNSPLHF. The CDR3 DNA reads TGCGCCAGCAGCCTCCAGGAAAGCTCCTATAATTCACCCCTCCACTTT.

The chain has TRBV30 and TRBJ2-2; D remains ambiguous. This CDR3 is built from 14 residues. Trimming left V 2 bases short and J 4 bases short, with 11 bases between. Germline V lookup: CDR1 GTSNPN, CDR2 SVGIG (reference sequence). This chain's CDR3 is CAWSPLHITGELFF. The CDR3 bases are TGTGCCTGGAGTCCCCTCCACATCACCGGGGAGCTGTTTTTT. The full variable domain, with the rest looked up from reference TRBV30 and TRBJ2-2, is SQTIHQWPATLVQPVGSPLSLECTVEGTSNPNLYWYRQAAGRGLQLLFYSVGIGQISSEVPQNLSASRPQDRQFILSSKKLLLSDSGFYLCAWSPLHITGELFFGEGSRLTVL.

CDR3 nucleotide sequence: TGTGCCAGCAGCCTTACAGGGGACAGGGGATACGCCGGAGGCGAGCAGTACTTC. It yields the protein CASSLTGDRGYAGGEQYF. The V and J genes are TRBV14 and TRBJ2-7; TRBD1 matches at 10 bases. The CDR3 is made up of 18 amino acids. The V and J ends lost 4 bases and 6 bases, in that order; junction bases with no gene match: 18. Germline V CDR1 and CDR2: SGHDN, FVKESK. The variable domain in full, with the rest retrieved from reference TRBV14 and TRBJ2-7, is EAGVTQFPSHSVIEKGQTVTLRCDPISGHDNLYWYRRVMGKEIKFLLHFVKESKQDESGMPNNRFLAERTGGTYSTLKVQPAELEDSGVYFCASSLTGDRGYAGGEQYFGPGTRLTVT.

V is TRBV5-6 and J is TRBJ1-3; 10 bases match TRBD1. The germline V gene has CDR1 SGHDT and CDR2 YYEEEE. The junction had 2 bases not matched to a gene; V was cut back by 2 bases and J by 0 bases. This CDR3 region has 16 residues. CDR3 in amino acids: CASSFGQGVSGNTIYF. The DNA for the CDR3 is TGTGCCAGCAGCTTTGGACAGGGGGTCTCTGGAAACACCATATATTTT.

The chain recombines TRBV13 with TRBJ2-7; TRBD2 matches at 11 bases. Unmatched junction bases numbered 1, after V lost 3 bases and J lost 3 bases. Germline assignment: CDR1 PRHDT and CDR2 FYEKMQ (reference sequence). The CDR3 is made up of 14 amino acids. As DNA, the CDR3 is TGTGCCAGCAGCTTTGGGACTAGCGGCTACGAGCAGTACTTC. It yields the protein CASSFGTSGYEQYF.

Note on this clone: This CDR3 is missing its conserved last phenylalanine or tryptophan, likely due to a read error. This chain links TRBV4-3 with TRBJ2-7, with TRBD2 matching 11 bases. With V trimmed by 1 base and J by 2 bases, 10 bases remained unmatched. The germline gives CDR1 LGHNA, CDR2 YSLEER. The CDR3 length is 18 residues. CDR3 residues: CASSQAPLAGGAPYEQYL. CDR3 in DNA: TGCGCCAGCAGCCAAGCCCCCCTAGCGGGGGGAGCCCCCTACGAGCAGTACCTC.

This clone appeared a single time. Other DNA sequences in this specimen translate into the identical CDR3. The J gene is TRBJ1-1, the V gene TRBV5-1; no reliable D call. CDR1 is SGHRS, CDR2 YFSETQ, per germline. The V end lost 2 bases, the J end lost 0 bases, and 5 bases lay between the germline ends. The CDR3 contains 13 residues. CDR3 in DNA: TGCGCCAGCAGCTTAACGGTGAACACTGAAGCTTTCTTT. It specifies CASSLTVNTEAFF. Combining the CDR3 with reference TRBV5-1 and TRBJ1-1 gives the whole variable domain KAGVTQTPRYLIKTRGQQVTLSCSPISGHRSVSWYQQTPGQGLQFLFEYFSETQRNKGNFPGRFSGRQFSNSRSEMNVSTLELGDSALYLCASSLTVNTEAFFGQGTRLTVV.